The 16 T cell receptor beta chains below were found in one sample sequenced in a study of blood T cells in healthy people across ages. A sample-barcoded 5' primer and a J-beta primer mix were used in a second PCR of roughly 7 to 11 cycles. From the 5' RACE reads, TCRdb called clonotypes with MiXCR, one entry per CDR3 protein. The table records some 1.7 million distinct CDR3 sequences, over 25% of them present only once. Source material: blood. These receptors all stem from a woman in her twenties or thirties in good health.

The CDR3, as DNA: TGTGCCAGTAGTCCGGGAGCATTATGGGGGGAGCAGTTCTTC. Its translation is CASSPGALWGEQFF. This rearrangement joins TRBV19 to TRBJ2-1; D is perhaps TRBD2 (6 bases). V shed 5 bases and J shed 10 bases, with 18 bases lying between them. The CDR3 has 14 amino acids. Germline values: CDR1 LNHDA, CDR2 SQIVND (reference sequence).

This clonotype was detected a few times. The gene calls are TRBV9 and TRBJ1-5; unclear D gene. Per germline, CDR1 SGDLS and CDR2 YYNGEE. CDR3 size: 14 residues. Trimming removed 4 bases at V and 7 bases at J, with 15 bases between. The CDR3 sequence: CASSPSGMGQPQHF. CDR3 nucleotides: TGTGCCAGCAGCCCCTCGGGAATGGGACAGCCCCAGCATTTT. The whole variable domain, remainder taken from reference TRBV9 and TRBJ1-5, is DSGVTQTPKHLITATGQRVTLRCSPRSGDLSVYWYQQSLDQGLQFLIQYYNGEERAKGNILERFSAQQFPDLHSELNLSSLELGDSALYFCASSPSGMGQPQHFGDGTRLSIL.

The chain has TRBV5-5 and TRBJ1-3, with 8 positions matching TRBD1. The junction had 5 bases not matched to a gene; V was cut back by 0 bases and J by 3 bases. Per the germline V gene, CDR1 is SGHKS and CDR2 is YYEKEE (reference sequence). CDR3 length equals 16 residues. The CDR3 bases are TGTGCCAGCAGCTTGGGGACAGGGTTCGGTGGAAACACCATATATTTT. This codes for CASSLGTGFGGNTIYF.

The chain carries TRBV15 and TRBJ2-1; D remains ambiguous. Trimming cost V 0 bases and J 8 bases, with 8 bases left between them. CDR3 length: 13 residues. Germline values: CDR1 LNHNV, CDR2 YYDKDF (reference sequence). Written as DNA, the CDR3 is TGTGCCACCAGCAGAGATAGGGCGGATGAGCAGTTCTTC. It encodes CATSRDRADEQFF.

As concerns this clonotype: The junction and the germline gene differ at one end; a read error may be behind it. This chain connects TRBV7-8 to TRBJ1-4, with TRBD1 matching over 7 bases. CDR1 is SGHVS and CDR2 is FQNEAQ in the germline V gene. This CDR3 spans 15 amino acids. CDR3 nucleotide sequence: TGTGCCAGCAGCCCCTTCACAGGGGCTAAGGAAAAACTGTTTTTT. It yields the protein CASSPFTGAKEKLFF. The whole variable domain, remainder taken from reference TRBV7-8 and TRBJ1-4, is GAGVSQSPRYKVAKRGQDVALRCDPISGHVSLFWYQQALGQGPEFLTYFQNEAQLDKSGLPSDRFFAERPEGSVSTLKIQRTQQEDSAVYLCASSPFTGAKEKLFFGSGTQLSVL.

This clonotype was picked up many times. The gene calls are TRBV4-1 and TRBJ2-1, with 7 bases lining up with TRBD2. This CDR3 spans 16 amino acids. Germline V gives CDR1 MGHRA, CDR2 YSYEKL. V lost 5 bases, J lost 6 bases, and 13 bases stayed unmatched. The DNA for the CDR3 is TGCGCCAGCAGCGAGGTGTGGCCTAGCGGTTTCAATGAGCAGTTCTTC. Protein sequence: CASSEVWPSGFNEQFF.

This clonotype showed up many times. CDR3 region: CASSQEGWTNYGYTF. CDR3 in DNA: TGCGCCAGCAGCCAAGAAGGGTGGACTAACTATGGCTACACCTTC. The chain joins TRBV4-1 to TRBJ1-2; D is undetermined. The germline V and J ends were trimmed by 0 bases and 0 bases, with 8 bases remaining between them. Germline CDR1 reads MGHRA; CDR2 reads YSYEKL. This CDR3 has 15 residues.

The chain carries TRBV20-1 and TRBJ2-7; 9 bases agree with TRBD2. CDR3 length: 15 residues. V lost 3 bases, J lost 6 bases, and 12 bases stayed unmatched. Germline CDR1 and CDR2: DFQATT and SNEGSKA (reference sequence). The CDR3 region is CSARHNSGGLGEQYF. In DNA, the CDR3 is TGCAGTGCTAGGCACAACAGCGGGGGGTTAGGCGAGCAGTACTTC.

This clonotype was found a few times. This chain uses TRBV7-9 with TRBJ2-3; D is ambiguous. This CDR3 is built from 15 residues. V was trimmed by 2 bases and J by 2 bases, leaving 11 bases between them. Germline CDR1 reads SEHNR; CDR2 reads FQNEAQ (reference sequence). The CDR3 bases are TGTGCCAGCAGCTTATTAAAGGCGGTCACAGATACGCAGTATTTT. This codes for CASSLLKAVTDTQYF.

This clonotype came up once. The chain is built from TRBV5-1 and TRBJ2-4, with D uncertain. CDR1 is SGHRS, CDR2 YFSETQ, per germline. V was trimmed by 2 bases and J by 8 bases, leaving 14 bases between them. This CDR3 contains 14 residues. Here the CDR3 reads CASSLVGVDDIQYF. CDR3 DNA sequence: TGCGCCAGCAGCTTAGTGGGCGTAGATGACATTCAGTACTTC. The full variable domain, its missing parts supplied by reference TRBV5-1 and TRBJ2-4, is KAGVTQTPRYLIKTRGQQVTLSCSPISGHRSVSWYQQTPGQGLQFLFEYFSETQRNKGNFPGRFSGRQFSNSRSEMNVSTLELGDSALYLCASSLVGVDDIQYFGAGTRLSVL.

The table lists this clonotype with a few counts. Relative to the germline gene, one junction end is altered; a read error may explain this. The chain employs TRBV10-2 and TRBJ1-2; D is possibly TRBD1 (5 bases). The germline CDR1 and CDR2 sequences are WSHSY and SAAADI. CDR3 size: 13 residues. The CDR3 spells CARSVSGAYGYTF. For the CDR3, the DNA is TGCGCCCGCAGTGTCTCCGGGGCGTATGGCTACACCTTC.

The chain uses TRBV4-1 and TRBJ1-2; the match to TRBD1 covers 7 bases. J gave up 5 bases and V 2 bases, and 2 bases lay outside the gene matches. The CDR3 spans 13 residues. Germline lookup yields CDR1 MGHRA and CDR2 YSYEKL. CDR3 protein: CASSQKQGYGYTF. In DNA form, the CDR3 reads TGCGCCAGCAGCCAAAAACAGGGGTATGGCTACACCTTC.

CDR3 sequence (DNA): TGCGCCAGCAGCTTGCGCCAGGGACTCGAGCAGTACTTC. The encoded protein is CASSLRQGLEQYF. The rearrangement joins TRBV5-1 to TRBJ2-7; a possible D gene is TRBD2 (6 bases). Germline V gene data show CDR1 as SGHRS and CDR2 as YFSETQ. CDR3 length equals 13 residues. Trimming took off 1 base at V and 6 bases at J, with 11 bases between the two ends.

This clonotype was counted ten times or more. The V and J genes are TRBV5-1 and TRBJ2-7, with a weak D call TRBD1 (5 bases). V was shortened by 4 bases and J by 2 bases, with 10 bases between the two germline ends. CDR1 and CDR2 (germline): SGHRS, YFSETQ. The CDR3 length is 13 residues. DNA for the CDR3: TGCGCCAGCAGCACAGGACCTACCTACGAGCAGTACTTC. Its translation is CASSTGPTYEQYF.

This clonotype has ten or more counts. This chain connects TRBV20-1 to TRBJ2-4; 8 bases line up with TRBD1. The CDR3 runs to 18 residues. J lost 1 base, V lost 6 bases, and 17 bases had no gene match. CDR1 is DFQATT, CDR2 SNEGSKA, per germline (reference sequence). The CDR3 nucleotides read TGCAGTGCCGGGGACAGGTCGAAATCCGGGTGGGCCAAAAACATTCAGTACTTC. It yields the protein CSAGDRSKSGWAKNIQYF.

This clonotype was recorded at least ten times. The chain has TRBV5-1 and TRBJ2-7; 10 bases agree with TRBD2. CDR1 is SGHRS and CDR2 is YFSETQ in the germline V gene. After removal of 0 bases from V and 6 bases from J, the junction contained 9 bases not matched to a gene. The CDR3 extends over 16 amino acids. The CDR3 coding sequence is TGCGCCAGCAGCTTGGGAGCTACTAGCGGGGTAAGCGAGCAGTACTTC. Its translation is CASSLGATSGVSEQYF.